These T cell receptor beta chains were read from a single sample in a study of persistence of HIV-infected CD4 T cells. Here immunoSEQ multiplex PCR was the method, and the copy in TCRdb shows in-frame clones only, minus some. The table records 35,000 to 40,000 clones, around 80% of them present only once. What these receptors recognize is not known. Sequenced material: CD4+ T cells sorted from PBMCs after 18-hour stimulation, taken from a patient who received antiretroviral therapy. Receptor source: an adult man with HIV who was CMV-seropositive. Both conserved end residues are part of each CDR3. The D gene is left open where the match is weak. Rows give clone size only sometimes, using once, few, many, or a class for an expanded clone.

TRBV20-1	-	TRBJ1-4	-	CSAPEFEKLFF	TGCAGTGCTCCCGAATTCGAAAAACTGTTTTTT
TRBV6-5	-	TRBJ1-5	TRBD1	CASSPRRQGNQPQHF	TGTGCCAGCAGTCCAAGACGACAGGGTAATCAGCCCCAGCATTTT
TRBV7-9	-	TRBJ1-5	TRBD1	CASSAYGTGDNQPQHF	TGTGCCAGCAGCGCTTACGGGACAGGGGACAATCAGCCCCAGCATTTT
TRBV24-1	-	TRBJ2-2	-	CATSDLRQDGLFF	TGTGCCACCAGTGATTTACGGCAGGATGGGCTGTTTTTT
TRBV6-5	few	TRBJ2-1	TRBD1	CASSRTGNNEQFF	TGTGCCAGCAGCAGGACAGGCAACAATGAGCAGTTCTTC
TRBV4-1	-	TRBJ1-2	-	CASSQDLGARGYTF	TGCGCCAGCAGCCAAGACCTGGGGGCTAGGGGCTACACCTTC
TRBV7-9	-	TRBJ2-3	TRBD1	CASSGQGLTDTQYF	TGTGCCAGCAGCGGACAGGGGCTGACAGATACGCAGTATTTT
TRBV7-2	-	TRBJ1-6	-	CASSPRGRNSPLHF	TGTGCCAGCAGCCCTAGGGGCAGAAATTCACCCCTCCACTTT
TRBV5-5	-	TRBJ2-2	-	CASSLERGGELFF	TGTGCCAGCAGCTTGGAAAGGGGCGGGGAGCTGTTTTTT
TRBV5-6	-	TRBJ2-5	TRBD1	CASHQGQGAGETQYF	TGTGCCAGCCACCAGGGACAGGGGGCGGGGGAGACCCAGTACTTC
TRBV5-1	-	TRBJ2-1	TRBD1	CASSLEDRGRDEQFF	TGCGCCAGCAGCCTAGAGGACAGGGGTAGGGATGAGCAGTTCTTC
TRBV27	-	TRBJ1-1	-	CASSLLRGNTEAFF	TGTGCCAGCAGTTTATTGAGGGGGAACACTGAAGCTTTCTTT
TRBV19	-	TRBJ1-2	-	CASTRRAGAGGYTF	TGTGCCAGTACCAGGCGAGCGGGCGCCGGGGGCTACACCTTC
TRBV7-9	few	TRBJ2-3	-	CASSLGARSTDTQYF	TGTGCCAGCAGCTTAGGAGCAAGAAGCACAGATACGCAGTATTTT
TRBV19	-	TRBJ2-1	TRBD1	CASTPGQESNEQFF	TGTGCCAGTACTCCGGGACAGGAAAGTAATGAGCAGTTCTTC
TRBV7-9	-	TRBJ2-1	-	CAGQWVPRDNEQFF	TGTGCCGGCCAGTGGGTTCCCCGCGACAATGAGCAGTTCTTC
TRBV5-5	few	TRBJ1-2	-	CASSHRRDPLSGYTF	TGTGCCAGCAGCCACCGCCGGGACCCGCTTTCGGGCTACACCTTC
TRBV6-5	once	TRBJ2-7	TRBD2	CASSYRGSGGYEQYF	TGTGCCAGCAGTTACCGGGGTAGCGGGGGCTACGAGCAGTACTTC
TRBV5-1	-	TRBJ1-1	-	CASSLEVSGYTEAFF	TGCGCCAGCAGCTTGGAGGTATCGGGGTACACTGAAGCTTTCTTT
TRBV18	-	TRBJ1-1	TRBD1	CASSQGAETEAFF	TGTGCCAGCTCACAGGGGGCAGAGACTGAAGCTTTCTTT
TRBV2	-	TRBJ2-7	-	CASGGGIHEQYF	TGTGCCAGCGGCGGGGGCATCCACGAGCAGTACTTC
TRBV7-3	few	TRBJ1-2	TRBD1	CASSPGQGYGYTF	TGTGCCAGCAGCCCGGGACAGGGCTATGGCTACACCTTC